A selection of T cell receptor beta chains follows, all from one sample in a study of response to subunit inactivated influenza vaccine. One entry per CDR3 protein, called by TCRdb with MiXCR from the RT-PCR reads. The sample shows fewer than 700,000 distinct CDR3 sequences, approximately 12% of them seen only once. Specimen: PBMCs from blood, collected roughly 45 days after vaccination. The receptors were gathered from a man in his fifties who received an inactivated influenza vaccine. The CDR3 runs from the conserved cysteine through the conserved F or W. D genes are given only for firm matches. Where a row states a size, it is once, few, many or the class of an expanded clone; other rows omit it.

>TRBV11-2|13|NA|TRBJ2-7|NA
CASRPKGGNEQYF
TGTGCCAGCAGACCCAAGGGAGGCAACGAGCAGTACTTC
>TRBV29-1|12|many|TRBJ2-2|NA
CSVAWRTGELFF
TGCAGCGTTGCTTGGCGAACCGGGGAGCTGTTTTTT
>TRBV7-9|14|few|TRBJ2-1|TRBD2
CASSPKMTSDEQFF
TGTGCCAGCAGCCCAAAGATGACTAGCGATGAGCAGTTCTTC
>TRBV21-1|17|NA|TRBJ2-3|NA
CASSRLAGAGNPDTQYF
TGTGCCAGCAGCAGACTAGCGGGAGCGGGAAACCCAGATACGCAGTATTTT
>TRBV5-1|14|few|TRBJ2-3|NA
CASSLLGFTDTQYF
TGCGCCAGCAGCTTGCTGGGGTTCACAGATACGCAGTATTTT
>TRBV5-5|15|few|TRBJ1-2|NA
CASSLDRVAGYGYTF
TGTGCCAGCAGCTTGGACAGGGTGGCGGGCTATGGCTACACCTTC
>TRBV7-8|15|many|TRBJ2-1|NA
CASSLARTVLSEQFF
TGTGCCAGCAGCTTAGCCCGGACGGTTCTAAGTGAGCAGTTCTTC
>TRBV4-1|17|few|TRBJ2-3|NA
CASSQTPAVSEADTQYF
TGCGCCAGCAGCCAAACCCCGGCAGTCTCGGAGGCAGATACGCAGTATTTT
>TRBV20-1|16|few|TRBJ2-1|TRBD1
CSAREVRGSSYNEQFF
TGCAGTGCTAGAGAGGTCAGGGGGAGCTCCTACAATGAGCAGTTCTTC
>TRBV2|14|NA|TRBJ1-4|NA
CASSEQRINEKLFF
TGTGCCAGCAGTGAGCAACGGATAAATGAAAAACTGTTTTTT
>TRBV7-2|16|NA|TRBJ2-7|NA
CASSRPGTTSLGEQYF
TGTGCCAGCAGCAGACCTGGGACGACATCCCTGGGCGAGCAGTACTTC
>TRBV20-1|14|few|TRBJ1-3|NA
CSGREARTGNTIYF
TGCAGTGGAAGGGAGGCCAGGACTGGAAACACCATATATTTT